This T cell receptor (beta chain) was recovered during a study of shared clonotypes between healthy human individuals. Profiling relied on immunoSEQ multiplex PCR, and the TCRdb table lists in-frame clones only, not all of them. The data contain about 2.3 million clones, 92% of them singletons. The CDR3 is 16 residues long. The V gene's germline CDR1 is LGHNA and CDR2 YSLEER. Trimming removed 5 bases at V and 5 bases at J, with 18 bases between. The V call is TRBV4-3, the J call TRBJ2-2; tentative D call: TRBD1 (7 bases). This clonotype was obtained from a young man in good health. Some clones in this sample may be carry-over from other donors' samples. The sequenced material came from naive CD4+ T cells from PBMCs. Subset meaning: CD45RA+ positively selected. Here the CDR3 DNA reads TGCGCCAGCAGCTCCCGCGGAGGGGGCAGGACCGGGGAGCTGTTTTTT. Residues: CASSSRGGGRTGELFF.